The 7 T cell receptor beta chains given below trace back to one sample, sequenced in a study of synovial regulatory T cells in juvenile arthritis. Data came from immunoSEQ multiplex PCR; TCRdb stores just in-frame clones and leaves some out. The sample has around 10,000 clones. The material sequenced was Treg cells from blood. Subset specified: remaining (HLA-DR-negative) circulating blood Treg cells. These receptors were obtained from a donor under 30 with juvenile idiopathic arthritis.

The chain carries TRBV6-4 and TRBJ1-2; TCRdb indicates TRBD1, and absent DNA this call remains unverified. The germline V gene encodes CDR1 MRHNA and CDR2 SNTAGT. CDR3 length equals 12 residues. The entry carries no DNA sequence. The CDR3 sequence is CASSGYRGGYTF.

The V gene is TRBV16, the J gene TRBJ1-1. Germline values: CDR1 KGHSY, CDR2 FQNENV. The CDR3 length is 14 residues. Only the protein sequence is given. CDR3: CASSQSLIDTEAFF.

The V gene is TRBV19, the J gene TRBJ2-1; checking the TCRdb D call of TRBD1 is not possible without DNA. The CDR3 spans 20 residues. The coding DNA is unavailable. CDR1 and CDR2 from the germline V gene are LNHDA and SQIVND (reference sequence). CDR3: CASSIESAGTGRRLYNEQFF.

The genes are TRBV28 and TRBJ1-3. Germline V gives CDR1 MDHEN, CDR2 SYDVKM. The CDR3 extends over 14 amino acids. No DNA is recorded. CDR3 sequence: CASSSGLPGNTIYF.

This chain joins TRBV10-1 and TRBJ2-7; TCRdb picks TRBD1, but there is no DNA to check that call. Germline lookup yields CDR1 WNHNN and CDR2 SYGVQD (reference sequence). The CDR3 totals 13 residues. No nucleotide data were recorded. CDR3 in amino acids: CASSEQGIYEQYF.

The V and J genes are TRBV5-6 and TRBJ2-5; TCRdb's D call, TRBD2, is unchecked because there is no DNA. CDR1 is SGHDT and CDR2 is YYEEEE in the germline V gene. The length of the CDR3 is 17 residues. No coding sequence is recorded. The CDR3 sequence: CASSWGPSVGLGETQYF.

The J gene is TRBJ1-5, the V gene TRBV19. The CDR3 has 12 amino acids. No DNA has been recorded. CDR1 is LNHDA, CDR2 SQIVND, per germline (reference sequence). CDR3 in amino acids: CASRGPNQPQHF.